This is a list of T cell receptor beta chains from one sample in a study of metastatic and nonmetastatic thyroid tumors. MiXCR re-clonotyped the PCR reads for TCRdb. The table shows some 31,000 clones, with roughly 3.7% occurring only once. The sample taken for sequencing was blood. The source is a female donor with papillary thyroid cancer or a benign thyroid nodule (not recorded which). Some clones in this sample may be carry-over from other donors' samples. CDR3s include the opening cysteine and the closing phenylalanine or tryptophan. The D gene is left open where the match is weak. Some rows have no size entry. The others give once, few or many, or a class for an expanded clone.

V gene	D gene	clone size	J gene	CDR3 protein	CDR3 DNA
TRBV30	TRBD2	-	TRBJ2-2	CAWSGVSGSVGELFF	TGTGCCTGGAGTGGGGTTAGCGGGAGTGTCGGGGAGCTGTTTTTT
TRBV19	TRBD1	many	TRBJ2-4	CASSIAGGNIQYF	TGTGCCAGTAGTATCGCAGGGGGCAACATTCAGTACTTC
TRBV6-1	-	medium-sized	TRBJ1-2	CASSQRQQSNYGYTF	TGTGCCAGCAGCCAACGACAGCAATCCAACTATGGCTACACCTTC
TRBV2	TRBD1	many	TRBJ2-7	CASRYGTGGHEQYF	TGTGCCAGCAGATACGGGACAGGGGGCCACGAGCAGTACTTC
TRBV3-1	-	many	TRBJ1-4	CASRGHANEKLFF	TGTGCCAGCAGGGGACACGCCAATGAAAAACTGTTTTTT
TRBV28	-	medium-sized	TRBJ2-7	CASSLGRVYYEQYF	TGTGCCAGCAGTTTAGGACGCGTATACTACGAGCAGTACTTC
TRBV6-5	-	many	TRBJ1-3	CASSYSIWSLSGNTIYF	TGTGCCAGCAGTTACTCGATTTGGTCCCTCTCTGGAAACACCATATATTTT
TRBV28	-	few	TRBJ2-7	CAGIPNRDIAYEQYF	TGTGCCGGCATTCCTAACCGGGACATAGCCTACGAGCAGTACTTC
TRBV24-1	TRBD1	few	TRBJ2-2	CATSDRGQGDTGELFF	TGTGCCACCAGTGATAGGGGACAGGGAGACACCGGGGAGCTGTTTTTT
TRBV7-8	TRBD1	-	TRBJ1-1	CASSPRQGGNTEAFF	TGTGCCAGCAGCCCTCGACAGGGAGGGAACACTGAAGCTTTCTTT
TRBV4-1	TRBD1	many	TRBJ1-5	CASSLVQGSSRDF	TGCGCCAGCAGCCTTGTACAGGGGTCGAGCAGGGATTTT
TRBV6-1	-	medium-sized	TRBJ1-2	CASSLNGWGDRYGYTF	TGTGCCAGCAGTCTCAACGGTTGGGGGGATCGCTATGGCTACACCTTC